There are a few counts of the clone carrying this TCR beta chain. What it binds is unknown. The data were taken from a study of brain metastases from non-small cell lung cancer. The assay was immunoSEQ multiplex PCR, and TCRdb's table has in-frame clones only and misses some. Here the sample spans about 4,800 clones, 60% to 85% being singletons. Study-level findings and limits: Compared with their matched primary tumors, about 62% of brain metastases showed expanded T-cell clones.

Material for sequencing was primary lung tumor tissue. The receptor was derived from a donor over 35 with non-small cell lung cancer.

The CDR3 reads CASSSRERGGGKGTQYF. CDR3 bases: TGTGCCAGCAGCTCGCGGGAGCGGGGGGGCGGTAAAGGGACCCAGTACTTC. The gene calls are TRBV7-8 and TRBJ2-5; 10 bases fit TRBD2. Germline V CDR1 and CDR2: SGHVS, FQNEAQ. This CDR3 comprises 17 residues. Trimming removed 4 bases from V and 7 bases from J; junction bases left unmatched: 15.